This T cell receptor beta chain was identified in a study of cytomegalovirus exposure and HLA in healthy donors. The CDR3 runs to 13 residues. V gave up 0 bases and J gave up 4 bases, with 4 bases separating them. Germline V gene lookup returns CDR1 LNHNV and CDR2 YYDKDF (reference sequence). Turning to this clone: Other DNA variants within this sample encode the same CDR3.

This PCR relied on a set of 60 Vbeta primers and 13 Jbeta primers. TCRdb's table, derived via immunoSEQ multiplex PCR, lists solely in-frame clones and lacks some. The data show some 160,000 clones, roughly 82% seen once. The gene calls are TRBV15 and TRBJ1-3; D call uncertain. Sequenced sample: PBMCs. The source is a woman in her 30s in good health and CMV-seronegative. The CDR3 DNA is TGTGCCACCAGCAGAGACAGGGGAAACACCATATATTTT. Translating it yields CATSRDRGNTIYF.